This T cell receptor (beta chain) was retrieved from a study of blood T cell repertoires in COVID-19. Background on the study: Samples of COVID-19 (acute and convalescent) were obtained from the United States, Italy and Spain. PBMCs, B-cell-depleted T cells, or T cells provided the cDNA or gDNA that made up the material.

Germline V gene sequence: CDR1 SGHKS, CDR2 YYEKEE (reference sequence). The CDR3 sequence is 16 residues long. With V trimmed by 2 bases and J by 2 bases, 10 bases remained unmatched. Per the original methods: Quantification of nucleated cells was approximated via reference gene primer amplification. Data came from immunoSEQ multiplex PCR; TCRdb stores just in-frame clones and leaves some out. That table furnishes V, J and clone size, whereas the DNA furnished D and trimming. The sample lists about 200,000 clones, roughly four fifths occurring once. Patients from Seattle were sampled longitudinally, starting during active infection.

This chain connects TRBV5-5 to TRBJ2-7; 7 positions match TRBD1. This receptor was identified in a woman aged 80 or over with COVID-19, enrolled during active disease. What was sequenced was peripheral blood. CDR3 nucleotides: TGTGCCAGCAGCTTATCAGCGGCAGGGGGAGCCTACGAGCAGTACTTC. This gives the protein CASSLSAAGGAYEQYF. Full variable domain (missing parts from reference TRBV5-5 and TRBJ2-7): DAGVTQSPTHLIKTRGQQVTLRCSPISGHKSVSWYQQVLGQGPQFIFQYYEKEERGRGNFPDRFSARQFPNYSSELNVNALLLGDSALYLCASSLSAAGGAYEQYFGPGTRLTVT.